This entry is about one TCR beta chain. Germline assignment: CDR1 SGHTS and CDR2 YDEGEE. This CDR3 has 13 amino acids. V shed 1 base and J shed 8 bases, with 12 bases lying between them. Clones were read by immunoSEQ multiplex PCR, and TCRdb kept only the in-frame ones, dropping some. This table has 50,000 or so clones, 80% to 90% appearing once. The data belong to a study of OX40 agonist ivuxolimab in advanced cancers. The genes are TRBV5-8 and TRBJ1-2; the D gene is possibly TRBD1 (5 bases). The TCR was taken from an adult with an advanced solid tumor such as melanoma, head and neck, liver or kidney cancer. Sequencing was performed on CD4+ or CD8+ T cells sorted from blood, taken in a trial of the OX40 agonist ivuxolimab. CDR3 loop: CASSLSREDGYTF. CDR3 sequence (DNA): TGTGCCAGCAGCTTGTCCAGGGAGGACGGCTACACCTTC.